The next 25 T cell receptor beta chains were all read from a single sample in a study of T cell responses to AZD1222 COVID-19 vaccine. Produced via immunoSEQ multiplex PCR; TCRdb's table is partial and in-frame only. The sample carries about 120,000 clones, around 85% recorded once. The sequencing used peripheral blood, collected on day 0 of MenACWY control vaccination. The source is an adult in good health.

This chain uses TRBV5-4 with TRBJ2-7, with 10 bases matching TRBD1. The CDR3 sequence is 14 residues long. CDR1 SGHNT and CDR2 YYREEE come from the germline V gene (reference sequence). The V segment lost 1 base and the J segment 3 bases; nucleotides outside the gene matches: 1. CDR3 nucleotide sequence: TGTGCCAGCAGCTTGAGGACAGGGGGCTACGAGCAGTACTTC. It yields the protein CASSLRTGGYEQYF.

The chain has TRBV7-2 and TRBJ2-2, with TRBD2 as a possible D gene (6 bases). Germline V gene sequence: CDR1 SGHTA, CDR2 FQGNSA. This CDR3 spans 15 amino acids. The germline V and J ends were trimmed by 5 bases and 2 bases, with 12 bases remaining between them. The CDR3 reads CASSAGGANTGELFF. CDR3 sequence (DNA): TGTGCCAGCAGCGCCGGAGGGGCAAACACCGGGGAGCTGTTTTTT.

The chain has TRBV20-1 and TRBJ1-3, with unresolved D. CDR3 length: 12 residues. The germline V and J ends were trimmed by 3 bases and 4 bases, with 7 bases remaining between them. CDR1 and CDR2 (germline): DFQATT, SNEGSKA (reference sequence). As DNA, the CDR3 is TGCAGTGCTAGTCCCAGAGGAAACACCATATATTTT. Protein sequence: CSASPRGNTIYF.

The chain carries TRBV4-3 and TRBJ1-6; D might be TRBD1 (6 bases). CDR1 LGHNA and CDR2 YSLEER come from the germline V gene. Trimming cost V 3 bases and J 8 bases, with 14 bases left between them. CDR3 length equals 15 residues. The CDR3, as DNA: TGCGCCAGCAGCCAGGGGGGGGCTGCGGATTCACCCCTCCACTTT. It specifies CASSQGGAADSPLHF.

V and J are TRBV7-3 and TRBJ2-7; TRBD2 is a possible D gene (7 bases). V lost 3 bases to trimming and J lost 2 bases, with 14 bases between them. The CDR3 totals 15 residues. The germline V gene encodes CDR1 SGHTA and CDR2 FQGTGA. The CDR3 protein is CASSLGGGLPYEQYF. For the CDR3, the DNA is TGTGCCAGCAGCTTGGGCGGGGGCCTCCCCTACGAGCAGTACTTC.

This rearrangement joins TRBV14 to TRBJ1-1, with unresolved D. Trimming removed 2 bases from V and 1 base from J, with 14 bases in between. The CDR3 spans 16 residues. CDR1 and CDR2 (germline): SGHDN, FVKESK. This CDR3 is CASSQQALIRNTEAFF. As DNA, the CDR3 is TGTGCCAGCAGCCAACAAGCCCTTATCAGGAACACTGAAGCTTTCTTT.

This chain joins TRBV7-2 and TRBJ2-5, with D possibly TRBD2 on 6 matching bases. Trimming pared 6 bases from V and 5 bases from J, leaving 16 bases between. The CDR3 extends over 14 amino acids. In germline, CDR1 is SGHTA, CDR2 FQGNSA. CDR3 sequence reads: CASRLARERETQYF. As DNA, the CDR3 is TGTGCCAGCAGGTTGGCGCGGGAAAGGGAGACCCAGTACTTC. The full variable domain, its missing parts supplied by reference TRBV7-2 and TRBJ2-5, is GAGVSQSPSNKVTEKGKDVELRCDPISGHTALYWYRQSLGQGLEFLIYFQGNSAPDKSGLPSDRFSAERTGGSVSTLTIQRTQQEDSAVYLCASRLARERETQYFGPGTRLLVL.

V and J are TRBV5-1 and TRBJ1-2, with TRBD1 as a possible D gene (5 bases). The CDR3 has 15 residues. Germline V gene data show CDR1 as SGHRS and CDR2 as YFSETQ. V shed 2 bases and J shed 3 bases, with 14 bases lying between them. CDR3 bases: TGCGCCAGCAGCTTTGGGGCGCCTTTGGACTATGGCTACACCTTC. Its protein product is CASSFGAPLDYGYTF.

The chain links TRBV6-5 to TRBJ1-1; D is ambiguous. Germline lookup yields CDR1 MNHEY and CDR2 SVGAGI. This CDR3 region has 10 residues. V was pared by 7 bases and J by 7 bases, with 7 bases between. The CDR3 sequence: CASIGYEAFF. The CDR3 DNA sequence: TGTGCCAGCATCGGTTATGAAGCTTTCTTT.

The chain employs TRBV2 and TRBJ2-1; the D gene is possibly TRBD1 (5 bases). CDR1 and CDR2 from the germline V gene are SNHLY and FYNNEI. Trimming shortened V by 2 bases and J by 6 bases, and 5 bases separated the two germline ends. The length of the CDR3 is 12 residues. Here the CDR3 reads CASSETGNEQFF. CDR3 nucleotides: TGTGCCAGCAGTGAAACAGGCAATGAGCAGTTCTTC.

V is TRBV6-5 and J is TRBJ1-5, with D unresolved. This CDR3 comprises 15 residues. Trimming cost V 8 bases and J 2 bases, with 16 bases left between them. The germline CDR1 and CDR2 sequences are MNHEY and SVGAGI. CDR3: CASALLGYGNQPQHF. CDR3 nucleotides: TGTGCCAGCGCCCTCCTGGGTTACGGCAATCAGCCCCAGCATTTT.

The gene calls are TRBV3-1 (or the pseudogene TRBV3-2) and TRBJ2-7; D is unresolved. V lost 1 base to trimming and J lost 6 bases, with 13 bases between them. Germline CDR1 reads LGHDT; CDR2 reads YNNKEL (reference sequence). This CDR3 spans 14 amino acids. CDR3 sequence (DNA): TGTGCCAGCAGCCAAGTATCGAACGGAGTCGAGCAGTACTTC. Its protein product is CASSQVSNGVEQYF.

J is TRBJ1-4 and V is TRBV6-5; possibly TRBD1 for D (6 bases). Germline assignment: CDR1 MNHEY and CDR2 SVGAGI. CDR3 length: 12 amino acids. V shed 5 bases and J shed 8 bases, with 9 bases lying between them. CDR3 nucleotides: TGTGCCAGCAGTCTCAGGGGCGAAAAACTGTTTTTT. Translation gives CASSLRGEKLFF.

The chain is built from TRBV2 and TRBJ2-1, with 12 bases lining up with TRBD2. The CDR3 consists of 17 residues. The ends lost 6 bases at V and 9 bases at J; junction bases unmatched: 15. Germline V CDR1 and CDR2: SNHLY, FYNNEI. Written as DNA, the CDR3 is TGTGCCAGCAGAAAAGGGGCGCTAGCGGGGGGGCCAGGTGAGCAGTTCTTC. As protein: CASRKGALAGGPGEQFF.

CDR3 nucleotides: TGTGCCAGCAGCTACGCCGGGGGGGCCGGGTATGGCTACACCTTC. Protein sequence: CASSYAGGAGYGYTF. The chain couples TRBV11-2 to TRBJ1-2; tentatively, D is TRBD1 (6 bases). The CDR3 is 15 amino acids. Germline assignment: CDR1 SGHAT and CDR2 FQNNGV. The V end was cut by 4 bases, the J end by 5 bases, with 17 bases between.

The J gene is TRBJ2-7, the V gene TRBV27; maybe TRBD1 (5 bases). The germline V gene has CDR1 MNHEY and CDR2 SMNVEV (reference sequence). V shed 6 bases and J shed 5 bases, with 14 bases lying between them. The CDR3 runs 13 residues. The CDR3 nucleotides are TGTGCCAGCAGAGGGTGGGGCAACCACGAGCAGTACTTC. This translates into CASRGWGNHEQYF.

The DNA for the CDR3 is TGTGCCAGCAGTGGACAGGTGATCTCTGGAAACACCATATATTTT. This gives the protein CASSGQVISGNTIYF. The J gene is TRBJ1-3, the V gene TRBV28; 7 bases are shared with TRBD1. CDR3 length equals 15 residues. After removal of 5 bases from V and 0 bases from J, the junction contained 4 bases not matched to a gene. The germline V gene encodes CDR1 MDHEN and CDR2 SYDVKM.

CDR3 sequence reads: CASSPGQNEKLFF. CDR3 DNA sequence: TGTGCCAGCAGCCCGGGCCAAAATGAAAAACTGTTTTTT. J is TRBJ1-4 and V is TRBV7-9; D uncertain. Trimming left V 5 bases short and J 5 bases short, with 9 bases between. The germline gives CDR1 SEHNR, CDR2 FQNEAQ (reference sequence). CDR3 length equals 13 residues.

V and J are TRBV28 and TRBJ2-3, with 12 bases lining up with TRBD1. Looked up from germline, CDR1 is MDHEN and CDR2 is SYDVKM. J gave up 1 base and V 0 bases, and 5 bases lay outside the gene matches. CDR3 length: 18 residues. For the CDR3, the DNA is TGTGCCAGCAGTTTATGGGGACAGGGGGCTGTTGGCACAGATACGCAGTATTTT. It encodes CASSLWGQGAVGTDTQYF.

In its sample, this clone was seen a few times. CDR3 bases: TGTGCCAGTAGTCCTCAAGGGACAGACCCTAGTGGAGCTTTCTTT. Translating it yields CASSPQGTDPSGAFF. J is TRBJ1-1 and V is TRBV19; 7 bases agree with TRBD1. The junction had 16 bases not matched to a gene; V was cut back by 5 bases and J by 10 bases. Germline V lookup: CDR1 LNHDA, CDR2 SQIVND (reference sequence). The CDR3 spans 15 residues.

This clone occurred once. J is TRBJ1-2 and V is TRBV7-2; maybe TRBD1 (5 bases). This CDR3 has 13 amino acids. Germline assignment: CDR1 SGHTA and CDR2 FQGNSA. Trimming removed 5 bases at V and 6 bases at J, with 13 bases between. The CDR3 loop reads CASSPLTADGYTF. The CDR3 region has the DNA TGTGCCAGCAGCCCACTGACAGCAGATGGCTACACCTTC.

This chain uses TRBV5-6 with TRBJ1-2, with 9 bases that match TRBD1. Trimming cost V 2 bases and J 6 bases; bases outside gene matches: 2. CDR1 SGHDT and CDR2 YYEEEE come from the germline V gene. The length of the CDR3 is 13 residues. CDR3 residues: CASSFRQGDGYTF. As DNA, the CDR3 is TGTGCCAGCAGCTTTAGACAGGGGGATGGCTACACCTTC.

This chain links TRBV6-2 or TRBV6-3 with TRBJ2-3; possible D gene TRBD1, 6 bases. The germline gives CDR1 MNHEY, CDR2 SVGEGT. The length of the CDR3 is 16 residues. The germline V and J ends were trimmed by 4 bases and 2 bases, with 16 bases remaining between them. CDR3 residues: CASSSNRDTYTDTQYF. CDR3 nucleotides: TGTGCCAGCAGTTCAAATCGGGACACCTACACAGATACGCAGTATTTT.

The J gene is TRBJ1-1, the V gene TRBV6-5; no clear D gene. The CDR3 is 16 residues long. The V and J ends lost 0 bases and 0 bases respectively, with 11 bases between them. Germline V gene sequence: CDR1 MNHEY, CDR2 SVGAGI. CDR3 sequence (DNA): TGTGCCAGCAGTTACTCGAGACGGCGCATGAACACTGAAGCTTTCTTT. Protein: CASSYSRRRMNTEAFF.

This chain links TRBV5-1 with TRBJ1-4, with TRBD1 matching over 9 bases. In germline, CDR1 is SGHRS, CDR2 YFSETQ. The CDR3 sequence is 15 residues long. The V segment lost 3 bases and the J segment 8 bases; nucleotides outside the gene matches: 8. CDR3 coding DNA: TGCGCCAGCAGCTCTTCGGGACAGGGAGGAGAAAAACTGTTTTTT. Protein sequence: CASSSSGQGGEKLFF.